The 4 T cell receptor beta chains given below trace back to one sample, sequenced in a study of control samples from healthy donors and cancer patients (dated by TCRdb to about 2020). Libraries were prepared through the immunoSEQ multiplex PCR assay. Sourced from immuneACCESS, this table was stored by TCRdb with only in-frame sequences that have V and J called. A share of the clones is absent; for the studies checked, an unresolved V gene accounts for under half, and the remainder has no known explanation. The sample records about 82,000 clones, around 94% of which are singletons. The ten largest clonotypes hold around 4.7% of the sample. Sequencing input: blood. Source of these receptors: a woman aged 18 to 35 in good health.

This clone was counted between two and nine times. The rearrangement links TRBV29-1 to TRBJ1-2, with D perhaps TRBD1 (5 bases). The CDR3 runs to 11 residues. Trimming took off 2 bases at V and 8 bases at J, with 9 bases between the two ends. Germline CDR1 is SQVTM and CDR2 is ANQGSEA. The CDR3 region is CSVERQLGYTF. The CDR3 region has the DNA TGCAGCGTTGAAAGACAGCTCGGCTACACCTTC.

This chain uses TRBV7-9 with TRBJ1-3; D gene uncertain. The CDR3 covers 14 residues. Germline V gene sequence: CDR1 SEHNR, CDR2 FQNEAQ (reference sequence). With 4 bases removed from V and 0 bases from J, the gap between germline ends came to 7 bases. The CDR3 here is CASSSSNSGNTIYF. DNA for the CDR3: TGTGCCAGCAGCTCATCCAACTCTGGAAACACCATATATTTT.

The chain uses TRBV19 and TRBJ1-1; D is perhaps TRBD1 (6 bases). This CDR3 comprises 14 residues. Germline CDR1 and CDR2: LNHDA and SQIVND (reference sequence). V lost 6 bases and J 1 base, leaving 12 bases between the germline ends. CDR3 DNA sequence: TGTGCCAGTAGGTTACAGGGTAGGAACACTGAAGCTTTCTTT. This gives the protein CASRLQGRNTEAFF.

Concerning this clone itself: The same CDR3 can be traced to other DNA sequences in this sample. The J gene is TRBJ2-1, the V gene TRBV6-5; 8 nucleotides match TRBD2. Germline V CDR1 and CDR2: MNHEY, SVGAGI. This CDR3 contains 15 residues. The V gene end was trimmed by 7 bases and the J gene end by 8 bases; junction bases not matched to a gene: 13. The CDR3, as DNA: TGTGCCAGCACCCGAGGGAGCGGGGGAGGGGATGAGCAGTTCTTC. Translated: CASTRGSGGGDEQFF.